A selection of T cell receptor beta chains follows, all from one sample in a study of blood T cell repertoires in COVID-19. The protocol was immunoSEQ multiplex PCR, while the TCRdb copy is restricted to in-frame clones and leaves out a portion. The sample yields fewer than 350,000 clones, 80% to 90% seen once. The sequencing input was PBMCs or T cells enriched from blood (not recorded which). The receptors were gathered from a woman aged 30 to 39 with acute COVID-19. Both conserved end residues are part of each CDR3. The order of the fields is CDR3 protein, CDR3 DNA, J gene, clone size, D gene, V gene. D genes are given only for firm matches. Rows give clone size only sometimes, using once, few, many, or a class for an expanded clone.

CDR3: CASSQFVGTGSYEQYF
DNA: TGTGCCAGCAGTCAATTCGTCGGGACAGGGTCCTACGAGCAGTACTTC
J: TRBJ2-7
size: -
D: TRBD1
V: TRBV6-6

CDR3: CASSQWGQGAFEQYF
DNA: TGTGCCAGCAGCCAATGGGGACAGGGGGCTTTCGAGCAGTACTTC
J: TRBJ2-7
size: -
D: TRBD1
V: TRBV3-1/TRBV3-2

CDR3: CATAQGGLLNEQFF
DNA: TGTGCCACCGCACAGGGGGGACTTCTCAATGAGCAGTTCTTC
J: TRBJ2-1
size: -
D: TRBD1
V: TRBV24-1

CDR3: CASSLWAGVTSTSTDTQYF
DNA: TGTGCCAGCAGTTTATGGGCGGGAGTGACCTCTACTAGCACAGATACGCAGTATTTT
J: TRBJ2-3
size: -
D: TRBD2
V: TRBV27

CDR3: CASMGQGKDTQYF
DNA: TGTGCCAGTATGGGGCAGGGGAAAGATACGCAGTATTTT
J: TRBJ2-3
size: -
D: -
V: TRBV19

CDR3: CASSLAPGVEQFF
DNA: TGTGCCAGCAGCTTAGCCCCCGGGGTCGAGCAGTTCTTC
J: TRBJ2-1
size: -
D: -
V: TRBV7-9

CDR3: CASSLIARFGYTF
DNA: TGTGCCAGCAGTTTAATTGCGCGGTTTGGCTACACCTTC
J: TRBJ1-2
size: -
D: -
V: TRBV12-3/TRBV12-4

CDR3: CATSDTLTGFSEVNTQYF
DNA: TGTGCCACCAGTGATACACTTACAGGTTTCTCCGAGGTAAATACGCAGTATTTT
J: TRBJ2-3
size: -
D: -
V: TRBV24-1

CDR3: CASSPRASGRRGTGELFF
DNA: TGTGCCAGCAGCCCTCGGGCTAGCGGGAGGAGGGGTACCGGGGAGCTGTTTTTT
J: TRBJ2-2
size: -
D: TRBD2
V: TRBV9

CDR3: CASSLSLADYEQYF
DNA: TGTGCCAGCAGCTTAAGTCTAGCGGACTACGAGCAGTACTTC
J: TRBJ2-7
size: -
D: TRBD2
V: TRBV7-2

CDR3: CSVAISADGGSGQPQHF
DNA: TGCAGCGTTGCTATATCCGCCGACGGGGGGAGCGGCCAGCCCCAGCATTTT
J: TRBJ1-5
size: -
D: -
V: TRBV29-1

CDR3: CASSPGTSGSYEQYF
DNA: TGTGCCAGCAGCCCCGGGACTAGCGGATCCTACGAGCAGTACTTC
J: TRBJ2-7
size: -
D: TRBD2
V: TRBV3-1/TRBV3-2

CDR3: CASSVPGLAANSYEQYF
DNA: TGTGCCAGTAGCGTCCCGGGACTAGCGGCTAACTCCTACGAGCAGTACTTC
J: TRBJ2-7
size: few
D: TRBD2
V: TRBV19

CDR3: CASRNTGPTNEKLFF
DNA: TGTGCCAGCAGAAATACAGGGCCGACTAATGAAAAACTGTTTTTT
J: TRBJ1-4
size: -
D: -
V: TRBV6-6

CDR3: CASSEEDRGQDTQYF
DNA: TGTGCCAGCAGTGAAGAGGACAGGGGGCAAGATACGCAGTATTTT
J: TRBJ2-3
size: -
D: TRBD1
V: TRBV6-1

CDR3: CASSPLAGRSQETQYF
DNA: TGTGCCAGCAGCCCCTTAGCGGGCCGTTCACAAGAGACCCAGTACTTC
J: TRBJ2-5
size: -
D: TRBD2
V: TRBV7-9

CDR3: CASSQTQGNQPQHF
DNA: TGTGCCAGTAGTCAGACACAGGGCAATCAGCCCCAGCATTTT
J: TRBJ1-5
size: -
D: -
V: TRBV19

CDR3: CASSAGLAGVHEQFF
DNA: TGCGCCAGCAGCGCAGGACTAGCGGGAGTCCATGAGCAGTTCTTC
J: TRBJ2-1
size: -
D: TRBD2
V: TRBV5-1

CDR3: CASSFEDRATGELFF
DNA: TGTGCCAGCAGTTTTGAGGACAGGGCCACCGGGGAGCTGTTTTTT
J: TRBJ2-2
size: -
D: TRBD1
V: TRBV28

CDR3: CSATGENEKLFF
DNA: TGCAGCGCGACAGGGGAAAATGAAAAACTGTTTTTT
J: TRBJ1-4
size: -
D: TRBD1
V: TRBV29-1

CDR3: CAWSVGPGLAGANEQFF
DNA: TGTGCCTGGAGTGTCGGTCCGGGACTAGCGGGAGCTAATGAGCAGTTCTTC
J: TRBJ2-1
size: -
D: TRBD2
V: TRBV30

CDR3: CASSLRQGVSYEQYF
DNA: TGTGCCAGCAGCCTCCGACAGGGAGTTTCCTACGAGCAGTACTTC
J: TRBJ2-7
size: -
D: TRBD1
V: TRBV7-2

CDR3: CASSIGGGSYNEQFF
DNA: TGTGCCAGTAGTATAGGAGGTGGCTCCTACAATGAGCAGTTCTTC
J: TRBJ2-1
size: -
D: -
V: TRBV19

CDR3: CASSTGGAADTQYF
DNA: TGTGCCAGCAGTACAGGGGGCGCGGCGGATACGCAGTATTTT
J: TRBJ2-3
size: -
D: TRBD1
V: TRBV6-2/TRBV6-3

CDR3: CASSHRDRYNEQFF
DNA: TGTGCCAGCAGTCACCGGGACAGGTACAATGAGCAGTTCTTC
J: TRBJ2-1
size: -
D: TRBD1
V: TRBV6-5

CDR3: CSASRTGSSYNEQFF
DNA: TGCAGTGCTAGTCGGACAGGGTCTTCCTACAATGAGCAGTTCTTC
J: TRBJ2-1
size: once
D: TRBD1
V: TRBV20-1

CDR3: CAWSDGQGGETQYF
DNA: TGTGCCTGGAGCGACGGACAGGGAGGGGAGACCCAGTACTTC
J: TRBJ2-5
size: -
D: -
V: TRBV30

CDR3: CATSRDSGGRASEQFF
DNA: TGTGCCACCAGCAGAGACTCAGGCGGGAGGGCTAGCGAGCAGTTCTTC
J: TRBJ2-1
size: -
D: TRBD2
V: TRBV15

CDR3: CASSQLEAGKESYGYTF
DNA: TGTGCCAGCAGCCAATTGGAAGCAGGGAAGGAATCCTATGGCTACACCTTC
J: TRBJ1-2
size: -
D: -
V: TRBV3-1/TRBV3-2